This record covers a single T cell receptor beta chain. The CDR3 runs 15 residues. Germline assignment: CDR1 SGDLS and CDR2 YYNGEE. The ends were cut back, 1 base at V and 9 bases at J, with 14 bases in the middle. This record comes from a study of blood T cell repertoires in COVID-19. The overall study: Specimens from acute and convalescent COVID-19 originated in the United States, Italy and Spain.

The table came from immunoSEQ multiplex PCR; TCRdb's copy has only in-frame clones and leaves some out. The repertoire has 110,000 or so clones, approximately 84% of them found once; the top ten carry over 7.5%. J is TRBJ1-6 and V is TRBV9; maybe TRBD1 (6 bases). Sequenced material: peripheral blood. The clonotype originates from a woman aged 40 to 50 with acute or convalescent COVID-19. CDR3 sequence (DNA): TGTGCCAGCAGCGTAACTACAGGGCAGGGTTCACCCCTCCACTTT. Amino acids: CASSVTTGQGSPLHF.